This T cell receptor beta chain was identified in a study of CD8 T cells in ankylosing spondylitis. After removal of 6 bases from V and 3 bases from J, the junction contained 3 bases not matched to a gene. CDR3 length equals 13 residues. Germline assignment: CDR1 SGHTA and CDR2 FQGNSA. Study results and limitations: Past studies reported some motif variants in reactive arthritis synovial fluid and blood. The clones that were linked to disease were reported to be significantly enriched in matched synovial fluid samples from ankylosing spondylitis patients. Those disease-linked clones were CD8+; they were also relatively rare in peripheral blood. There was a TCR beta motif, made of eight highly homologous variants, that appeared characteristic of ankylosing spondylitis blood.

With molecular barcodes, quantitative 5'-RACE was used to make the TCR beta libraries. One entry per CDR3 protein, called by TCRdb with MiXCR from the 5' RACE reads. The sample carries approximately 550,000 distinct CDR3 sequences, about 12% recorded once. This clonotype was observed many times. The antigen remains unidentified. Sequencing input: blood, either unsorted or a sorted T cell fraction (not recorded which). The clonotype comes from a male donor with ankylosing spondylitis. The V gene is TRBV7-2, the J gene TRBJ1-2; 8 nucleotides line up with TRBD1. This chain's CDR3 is CASRRQGYYGYTF. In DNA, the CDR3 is TGTGCCAGCAGGAGACAGGGGTACTATGGCTACACCTTC.